This TCR beta chain was observed in a study of response to subunit inactivated influenza vaccine. Study-wide findings and caveats: The authors proposed limited new T cell recruitment per seasonal influenza vaccination.

MiXCR was run by TCRdb on the RT-PCR reads, yielding one entry per CDR3 protein. The repertoire holds about 780,000 distinct CDR3 sequences, with approximately 18% as singletons. With regard to this clonotype: The antigen is not known. The limits of the CDR3 on the DNA are not certain, so only TCRdb's listed CDR3 is given.

The CDR3 is 17 amino acids long, termini counted. The gene calls are TRBV21-1 and TRBJ2-7; the table's TRBD1 call for D was not verified on the DNA. TRBV21-1 is given as a pseudogene. This specimen was PBMCs from blood, taken about 5 days after vaccination. The TCR originated in a man between 50 and 59 years old who received an inactivated influenza vaccine. Here the CDR3 reads CASSKGVGAGNAYEQYF.